This section outlines one T cell receptor beta chain sequence together with its context. Its antigen remains undetermined. No much larger clonotype is one base removed from it; base qualities were not supplied. The sample comes from a study of CD8 T cells in Susac syndrome (dated by TCRdb to about 2019). A note on the overall study: Whether CD8+ T cell activation and differentiation in Susac syndrome was antigen driven was tested using repertoire sequencing. General conclusions and limits of the study: The TCR sequencing and HLA analysis was acknowledged to have included a relatively small number of individuals.

From its cysteine to its phenylalanine, the CDR3 spans 14 amino acids. The read is trimmed to its CDR3 DNA, 42 bases read in frame from base 1. The germline V gene (reference sequence) sets CDR1 to DFQATT and CDR2 to SNEGSKA. The germline ends are 16 bases apart after V is trimmed by 0 bases and J by 7 bases. RNA was extracted with the RNeasy kit and roughly 0.5 to 1 ug was reverse transcribed using random hexamers. The immunoSEQ multiplex PCR assay, which covers 54 Vbeta and 13 Jbeta segments, was used to amplify TCR beta CDR3 regions. PCR amplification bias was corrected by using a synthetic template baseline for primer optimization and computational correction. The original methods were these. Reads were annotated to V, D and J genes per IMGT and analyzed with immunoSEQ Analyzer, keeping only productive sequences. To calculate clonality, Shannon entropy was normalized by log2 of the number of productive unique sequences and then subtracted from one. Public and private clones were assessed among the 100 most prevalent clones of each patient and control. Susac-specific clones were defined as absent from healthy and MS cohorts, 850 to 1,300 published viral clones and other ImmuneACCESS disease sequences. Using fastp trimming at Q25 and MiXCR clonotype assembly, TCRdb reanalyzed the public sequencing data and kept in-frame beta chains. Rows merge per CDR3 protein into single entries with the most common DNA and genes. TCRdb's processing, not the authors', yielded these V and J calls. The sample has 150,000 to 200,000 distinct CDR3 sequences on record, around 95% of them singletons. The ten top clones hold 0.11% to 0.15% of the sample.

Peripheral blood CD8+ and CD4+ T cells from healthy donors, Susac syndrome patients and multiple sclerosis patients were profiled by high-throughput TCR beta sequencing. Healthy donors were included as age- and sex-matched controls. CD8+ TEMRA cells were enriched by FACS, while bulk CD8+ and CD4+ T cells were purified by magnetic negative isolation. Blood was collected in EDTA tubes and processed within 24 hours, with PBMCs isolated through density gradient centrifugation. PBMCs intended for TCR sequencing were frozen in liquid nitrogen and were later thawed in a 37 degrees C water bath. A purity of at least 90% was achieved for sorted or isolated CD4+, CD8+ and CD8+ TEMRA cells.

Input material: CD4+ T cells from PBMCs. This sequence uses TRBV20-1 and TRBJ2-7, with the D call perhaps TRBD1 or TRBD2, as 5 bases match in each case. The sequence was collected from a human donor in good health. The DNA sequence is given as TGCAGTGCTAGAGACAACGAGGGGCGGCTTGAGCAGTACTTC. The translation is CSARDNEGRLEQYF.